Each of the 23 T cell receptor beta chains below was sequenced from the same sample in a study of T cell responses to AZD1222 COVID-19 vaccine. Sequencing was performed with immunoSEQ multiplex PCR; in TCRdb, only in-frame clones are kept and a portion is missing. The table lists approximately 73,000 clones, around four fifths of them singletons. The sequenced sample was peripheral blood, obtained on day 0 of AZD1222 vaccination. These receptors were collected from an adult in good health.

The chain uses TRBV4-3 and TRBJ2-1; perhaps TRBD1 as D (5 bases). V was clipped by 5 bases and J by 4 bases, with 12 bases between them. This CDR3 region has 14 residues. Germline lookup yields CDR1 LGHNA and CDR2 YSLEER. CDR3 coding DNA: TGCGCCAGCAGCACCGACAGACAATACAATGAGCAGTTCTTC. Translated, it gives CASSTDRQYNEQFF.

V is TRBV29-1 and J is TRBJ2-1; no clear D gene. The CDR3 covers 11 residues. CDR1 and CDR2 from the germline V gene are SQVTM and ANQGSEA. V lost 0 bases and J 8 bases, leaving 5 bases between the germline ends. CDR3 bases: TGCAGCGTTGAAGACAACTATGAGCAGTTCTTC. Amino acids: CSVEDNYEQFF.

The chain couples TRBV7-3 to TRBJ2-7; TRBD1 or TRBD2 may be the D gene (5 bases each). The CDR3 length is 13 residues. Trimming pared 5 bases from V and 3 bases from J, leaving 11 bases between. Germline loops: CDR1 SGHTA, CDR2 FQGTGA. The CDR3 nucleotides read TGTGCCAGCAGCCCGGGACGTCTCTACGAGCAGTACTTC. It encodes CASSPGRLYEQYF.

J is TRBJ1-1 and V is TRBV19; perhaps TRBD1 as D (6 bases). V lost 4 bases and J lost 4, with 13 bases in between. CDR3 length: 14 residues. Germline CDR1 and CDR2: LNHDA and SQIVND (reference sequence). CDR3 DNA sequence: TGTGCCAGTAGTAACAGGGCCCTGGCCACTGAAGCTTTCTTT. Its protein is CASSNRALATEAFF. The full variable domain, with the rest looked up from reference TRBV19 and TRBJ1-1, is DGGITQSPKYLFRKEGQNVTLSCEQNLNHDAMYWYRQDPGQGLRLIYYSQIVNDFQKGDIAEGYSVSREKKESFPLTVTSAQKNPTAFYLCASSNRALATEAFFGQGTRLTVV.

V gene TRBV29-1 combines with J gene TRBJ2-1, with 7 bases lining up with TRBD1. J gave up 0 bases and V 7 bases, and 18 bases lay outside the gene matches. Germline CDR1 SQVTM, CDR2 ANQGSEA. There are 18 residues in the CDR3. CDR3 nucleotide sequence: TGCAGCGCCCTTCCCGGGACAGCCCTAGCATTCTCCTACAATGAGCAGTTCTTC. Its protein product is CSALPGTALAFSYNEQFF.

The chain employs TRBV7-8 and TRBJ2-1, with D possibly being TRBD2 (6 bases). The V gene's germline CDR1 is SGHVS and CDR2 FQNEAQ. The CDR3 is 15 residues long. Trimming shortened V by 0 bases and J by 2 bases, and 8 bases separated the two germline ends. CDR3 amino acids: CASSLAGGAYNEQFF. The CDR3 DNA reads TGTGCCAGCAGCTTAGCGGGAGGTGCCTACAATGAGCAGTTCTTC.

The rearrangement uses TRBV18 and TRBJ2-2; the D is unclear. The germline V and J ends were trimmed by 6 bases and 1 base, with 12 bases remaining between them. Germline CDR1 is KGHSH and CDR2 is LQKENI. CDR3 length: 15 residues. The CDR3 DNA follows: TGTGCCAGCTCCCCTGCCCGACAGAACACCGGGGAGCTGTTTTTT. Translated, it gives CASSPARQNTGELFF.

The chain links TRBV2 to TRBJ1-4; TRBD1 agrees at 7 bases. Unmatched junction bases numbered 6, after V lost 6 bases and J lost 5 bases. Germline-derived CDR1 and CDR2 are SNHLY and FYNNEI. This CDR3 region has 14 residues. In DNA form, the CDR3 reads TGTGCCAGCAGATCCGGGACAGTAAATGAAAAACTGTTTTTT. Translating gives CASRSGTVNEKLFF.

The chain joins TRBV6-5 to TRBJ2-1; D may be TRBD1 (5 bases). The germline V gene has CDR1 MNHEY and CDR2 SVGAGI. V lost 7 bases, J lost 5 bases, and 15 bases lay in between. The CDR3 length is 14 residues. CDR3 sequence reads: CASTTPTGDNEQFF. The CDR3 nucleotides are TGTGCCAGCACCACGCCCACAGGAGACAATGAGCAGTTCTTC.

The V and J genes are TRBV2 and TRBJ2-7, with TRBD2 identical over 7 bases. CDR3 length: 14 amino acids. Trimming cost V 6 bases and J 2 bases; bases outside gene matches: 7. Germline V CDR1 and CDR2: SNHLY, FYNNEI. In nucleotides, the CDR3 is TGTGCCAGCAGGGACCAGCGGGGCACCTACGAGCAGTACTTC. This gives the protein CASRDQRGTYEQYF. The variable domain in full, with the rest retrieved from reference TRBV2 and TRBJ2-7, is EPEVTQTPSHQVTQMGQEVILRCVPISNHLYFYWYRQILGQKVEFLVSFYNNEISEKSEIFDDQFSVERPDGSNFTLKIRSTKLEDSAMYFCASRDQRGTYEQYFGPGTRLTVT.

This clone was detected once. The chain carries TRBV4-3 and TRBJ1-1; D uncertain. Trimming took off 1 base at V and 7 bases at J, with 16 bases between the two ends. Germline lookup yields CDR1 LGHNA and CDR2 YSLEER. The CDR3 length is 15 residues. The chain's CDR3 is CASSQALRAGVEAFF. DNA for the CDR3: TGCGCCAGCAGCCAAGCCCTGAGGGCGGGCGTTGAAGCTTTCTTT.

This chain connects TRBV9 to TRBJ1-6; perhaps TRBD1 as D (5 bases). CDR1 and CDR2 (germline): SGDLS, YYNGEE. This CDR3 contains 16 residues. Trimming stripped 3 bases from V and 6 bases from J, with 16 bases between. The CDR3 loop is CASSETVQSRNSPLHF. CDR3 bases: TGTGCCAGCAGCGAGACAGTGCAAAGCCGTAATTCACCCCTCCACTTT.

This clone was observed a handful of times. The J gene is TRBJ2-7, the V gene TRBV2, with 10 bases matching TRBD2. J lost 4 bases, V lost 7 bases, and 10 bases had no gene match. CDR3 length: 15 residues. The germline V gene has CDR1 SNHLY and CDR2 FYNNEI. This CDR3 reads CASNGLAARGYEQYF. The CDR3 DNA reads TGTGCCAGCAATGGACTAGCGGCTAGGGGGTACGAGCAGTACTTC.

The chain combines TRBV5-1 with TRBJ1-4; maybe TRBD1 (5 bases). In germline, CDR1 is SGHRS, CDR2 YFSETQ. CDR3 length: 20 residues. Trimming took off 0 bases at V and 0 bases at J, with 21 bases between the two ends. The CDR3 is CASSLGAKGLASATNEKLFF. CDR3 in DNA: TGCGCCAGCAGCTTGGGGGCCAAGGGGTTGGCATCAGCAACTAATGAAAAACTGTTTTTT.

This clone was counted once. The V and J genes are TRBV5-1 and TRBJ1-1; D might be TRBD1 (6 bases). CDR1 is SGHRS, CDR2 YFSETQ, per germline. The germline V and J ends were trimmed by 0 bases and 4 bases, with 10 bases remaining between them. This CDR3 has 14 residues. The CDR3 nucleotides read TGCGCCAGCAGCTTGGCAGGGGTGGGCACTGAAGCTTTCTTT. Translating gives CASSLAGVGTEAFF.

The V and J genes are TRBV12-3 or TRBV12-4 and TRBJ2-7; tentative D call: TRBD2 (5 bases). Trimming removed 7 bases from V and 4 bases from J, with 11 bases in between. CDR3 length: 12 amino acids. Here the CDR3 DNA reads TGTGCCAGCACCGGACTGACATACGAGCAGTACTTC. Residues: CASTGLTYEQYF.

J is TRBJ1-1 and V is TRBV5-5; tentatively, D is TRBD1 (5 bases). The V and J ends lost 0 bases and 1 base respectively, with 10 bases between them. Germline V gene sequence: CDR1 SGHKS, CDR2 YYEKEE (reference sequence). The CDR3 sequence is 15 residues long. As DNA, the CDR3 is TGTGCCAGCAGCTTGGGAAGACAGCAGAACACTGAAGCTTTCTTT. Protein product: CASSLGRQQNTEAFF.

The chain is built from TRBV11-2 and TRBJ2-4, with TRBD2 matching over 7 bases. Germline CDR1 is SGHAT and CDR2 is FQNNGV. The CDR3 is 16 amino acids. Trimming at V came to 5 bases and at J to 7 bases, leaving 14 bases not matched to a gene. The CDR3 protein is CASSLSRGAGDNIQYF. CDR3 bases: TGTGCCAGCAGCCTATCCCGGGGTGCGGGGGATAACATTCAGTACTTC.

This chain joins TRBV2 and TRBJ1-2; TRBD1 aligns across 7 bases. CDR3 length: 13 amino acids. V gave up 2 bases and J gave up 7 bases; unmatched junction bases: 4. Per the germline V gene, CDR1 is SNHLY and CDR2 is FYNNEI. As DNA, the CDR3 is TGTGCCAGCAGTGAACCCAGGGGGTCTGGCTACACCTTC. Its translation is CASSEPRGSGYTF.

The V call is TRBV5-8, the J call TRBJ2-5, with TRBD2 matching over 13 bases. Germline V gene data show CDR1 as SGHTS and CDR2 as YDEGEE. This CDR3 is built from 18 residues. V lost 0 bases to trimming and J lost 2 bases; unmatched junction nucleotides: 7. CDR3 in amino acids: CASSLGTSGRWGQETQYF. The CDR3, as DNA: TGTGCCAGCAGCTTGGGGACTAGCGGGAGATGGGGGCAAGAGACCCAGTACTTC.

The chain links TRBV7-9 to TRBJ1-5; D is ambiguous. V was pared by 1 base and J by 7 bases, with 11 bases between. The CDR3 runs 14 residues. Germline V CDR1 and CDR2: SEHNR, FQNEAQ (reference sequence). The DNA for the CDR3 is TGTGCCAGCAGCTTAGAATCAGACACCCAGCCCCAGCATTTT. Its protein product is CASSLESDTQPQHF.

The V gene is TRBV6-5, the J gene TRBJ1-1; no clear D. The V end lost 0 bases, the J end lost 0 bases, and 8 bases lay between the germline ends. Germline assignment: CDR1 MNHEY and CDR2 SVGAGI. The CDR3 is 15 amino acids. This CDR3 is CASSYSGNMNTEAFF. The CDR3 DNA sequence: TGTGCCAGCAGTTACTCCGGGAACATGAACACTGAAGCTTTCTTT.

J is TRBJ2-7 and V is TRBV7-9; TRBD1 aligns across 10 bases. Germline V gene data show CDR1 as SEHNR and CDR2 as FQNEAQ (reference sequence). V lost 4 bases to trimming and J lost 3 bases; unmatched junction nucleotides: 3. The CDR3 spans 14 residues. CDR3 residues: CASSSWDRGYEQYF. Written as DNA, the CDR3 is TGTGCCAGCAGCTCCTGGGACAGGGGCTACGAGCAGTACTTC.